The 6 T cell receptor beta chains below all came from one sample that was sequenced in a study of T-cell memory formation after mild COVID-19. TCRdb processed the 5' RACE reads anew with MiXCR; each CDR3 protein has one entry. This table has a few hundred thousand distinct CDR3 sequences, around 24% appearing once. Sequences were obtained from PBMCs or a T cell subset sorted from them (not recorded which). The source is an adult woman who had mild COVID-19 (a few samples of this study predate the infection). Cell type and time point are not known.

This clonotype was detected a few times. The rearrangement uses TRBV6-1 and TRBJ2-5; TRBD2 matches 7 bases. V shed 1 base, J shed 1 base, and the junction held 3 bases outside the gene matches. This CDR3 comprises 15 residues. Per the germline V gene, CDR1 is MNHNS and CDR2 is SASEGT. DNA of the CDR3: TGTGCCAGCAGTGAAGGGGGGGGACTCCAAGAGACCCAGTACTTC. Translating it yields CASSEGGGLQETQYF.

V usage is TRBV5-1 and J usage is TRBJ1-2; 7 nucleotides agree with TRBD1. V dropped 2 bases and J dropped 7; count of bases not matched to a gene: 8. From germline, CDR1 is SGHRS and CDR2 YFSETQ. This CDR3 comprises 14 residues. CDR3 sequence reads: CASSFGGGEVGYTF. CDR3 DNA sequence: TGCGCCAGCAGCTTTGGAGGGGGCGAGGTTGGCTACACCTTC.

The chain couples TRBV5-1 to TRBJ2-1; D perhaps matches TRBD2 (7 bases). The length of the CDR3 is 15 residues. Per the germline V gene, CDR1 is SGHRS and CDR2 is YFSETQ. V gave up 0 bases and J gave up 9 bases, with 16 bases separating them. CDR3 loop: CASSLDLRGPGEQFF. The CDR3 region has the DNA TGCGCCAGCAGCTTGGATCTGCGGGGGCCGGGTGAGCAGTTCTTC. The whole variable domain, filled in from reference TRBV5-1 and TRBJ2-1, reads KAGVTQTPRYLIKTRGQQVTLSCSPISGHRSVSWYQQTPGQGLQFLFEYFSETQRNKGNFPGRFSGRQFSNSRSEMNVSTLELGDSALYLCASSLDLRGPGEQFFGPGTRLTVL.

The gene calls are TRBV18 and TRBJ1-1, with TRBD1 as a possible D gene (6 bases). CDR1 and CDR2 from the germline V gene are KGHSH and LQKENI. The CDR3 runs to 18 residues. The V and J ends lost 1 base and 11 bases respectively, with 29 bases between them. The CDR3 protein is CASSPQDPGTLLDTGAFF. CDR3 nucleotide sequence: TGTGCCAGCTCACCACAGGATCCCGGGACACTGCTGGACACTGGGGCTTTCTTT. Combining the CDR3 with reference TRBV18 and TRBJ1-1 gives the whole variable domain NAGVMQNPRHLVRRRGQEARLRCSPMKGHSHVYWYRQLPEEGLKFMVYLQKENIIDESGMPKERFSAEFPKEGPSILRIQQVVRGDSAAYFCASSPQDPGTLLDTGAFFGQGTRLTVV.

The chain recombines TRBV6-5 with TRBJ2-1; D uncertain. V dropped 3 bases and J dropped 0 bases, with 6 bases sitting between them. In germline, CDR1 is MNHEY, CDR2 SVGAGI. The CDR3 runs to 14 residues. The CDR3 loop is CASSYQSSYNEQFF. CDR3 nucleotide sequence: TGTGCCAGCAGTTATCAGAGCTCCTACAATGAGCAGTTCTTC.

The chain uses TRBV3-1 and TRBJ1-2; TRBD1 matches at 10 bases. This CDR3 is built from 17 residues. V gave up 0 bases and J gave up 1 base; unmatched junction bases: 5. The V gene's germline CDR1 is LGHDT and CDR2 YNNKEL (reference sequence). CDR3 sequence: CASSQDWDRGDNYGYTF. For the CDR3, the DNA is TGTGCCAGCAGCCAAGACTGGGACAGGGGTGATAACTATGGCTACACCTTC.